This T cell receptor (beta chain) was obtained from a study of cytomegalovirus exposure and HLA in healthy donors. Profiled with immunoSEQ multiplex PCR; TCRdb holds only in-frame clones, not every one. The data show about 180,000 clones, around 85% seen once. The CDR3 length is 13 residues. Germline CDR1 and CDR2: SGHTS and YDEGEE. With 0 bases removed from V and 8 bases from J, the gap between germline ends came to 11 bases. Sequencing input: PBMCs. J is TRBJ1-2 and V is TRBV5-8; D might be TRBD1 (5 bases). This receptor was identified in a young man in good health and CMV-seropositive. CDR3 in amino acids: CASSLAGVEGYTF. The CDR3 DNA reads as TGTGCCAGCAGCTTGGCGGGGGTGGAAGGCTACACCTTC.